This T cell receptor (beta chain) was profiled in a study of CD8 T cells in ankylosing spondylitis. Study conclusions and caveats: The disease-linked clones had a CD8+ phenotype and low blood frequencies. Certain motif variants had earlier appeared in reactive arthritis synovial fluid and blood. Reportedly, significant enrichment of disease-linked clones occurred in matched ankylosing spondylitis synovial fluid.

Making use of molecular barcodes, quantitative 5'-RACE generated TCR beta libraries. Using its own MiXCR run on the 5' RACE reads, TCRdb lists one record per CDR3 protein. The data contain 200,000 to 250,000 distinct CDR3 sequences, around 25% of them singletons. This clonotype was seen ten or more times. The antigen is not known. Trimming stripped 4 bases from V and 2 bases from J, with 5 bases between. Germline values: CDR1 SGHRS, CDR2 YFSETQ. CDR3 length equals 12 residues. The V gene is TRBV5-1, the J gene TRBJ2-3; D unresolved. The source material was blood, either unsorted or a sorted T cell fraction (not recorded which). The origin of this receptor is a male donor with ankylosing spondylitis or in good health (not recorded which). The DNA for the CDR3 is TGCGCCAGCAGCCCCAACACAGATACGCAGTATTTT. Translation: CASSPNTDTQYF.